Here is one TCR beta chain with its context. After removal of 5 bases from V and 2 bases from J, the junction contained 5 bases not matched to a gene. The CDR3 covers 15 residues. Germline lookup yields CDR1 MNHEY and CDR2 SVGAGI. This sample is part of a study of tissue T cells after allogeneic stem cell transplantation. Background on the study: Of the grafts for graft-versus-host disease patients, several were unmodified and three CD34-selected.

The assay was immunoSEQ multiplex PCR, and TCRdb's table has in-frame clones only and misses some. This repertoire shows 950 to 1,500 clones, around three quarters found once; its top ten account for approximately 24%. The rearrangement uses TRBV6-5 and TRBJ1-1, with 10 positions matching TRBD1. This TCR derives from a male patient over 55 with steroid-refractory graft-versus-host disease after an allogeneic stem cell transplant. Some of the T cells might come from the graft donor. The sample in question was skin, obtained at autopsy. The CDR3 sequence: CASSPRDRGNTEAFF. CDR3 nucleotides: TGTGCCAGCAGTCCCCGGGACAGGGGTAACACTGAAGCTTTCTTT.